This T cell receptor (beta chain) originates from a study of blood T cell repertoires in COVID-19. In the study overall: Both acute and convalescent COVID-19 samples were obtained from the United States, Italy and Spain.

Across under 25 US areas, participants ranged in age from about 18 to 100 years. Profiling relied on immunoSEQ multiplex PCR, and the TCRdb table lists in-frame clones only, not all of them. The repertoire has roughly 180,000 clones, around 83% of them found once; the top ten carry 3.5% to 4%. The CDR3 is 15 amino acids. Trimming pared 5 bases from V and 1 base from J, leaving 15 bases between. Germline V gives CDR1 LNHDA, CDR2 SQIVND (reference sequence). The sequenced sample was PBMCs or T cells enriched from blood (not recorded which). The V call is TRBV19, the J call TRBJ2-7; D is possibly TRBD2 (6 bases). The receptor comes from a woman aged 45-65 years in a cohort exposed to, infected with or recovered from COVID-19 (not recorded which). CDR3: CASSPVEGLSYEQYF. The CDR3 DNA is TGTGCCAGTAGTCCCGTGGAGGGCCTTTCCTACGAGCAGTACTTC.